This TCR beta chain was documented in a study of shared clonotypes between healthy human individuals. TCRdb's copy holds only in-frame clones and misses some; the assay was immunoSEQ multiplex PCR. Of around 650,000 clones listed, roughly 96% are singletons. The ends were cut back, 2 bases at V and 2 bases at J, with 10 bases in the middle. Germline V CDR1 and CDR2: MNHNY, SVGAGI (reference sequence). The CDR3 extends over 14 amino acids. Naive CD8 cells were CD45RO-negative, positively selected for CCR7, excluding terminally differentiated effector memory CD45RA+ cells. The source of this sequence is a woman in her twenties or thirties in good health. Material for sequencing was naive CD8+ T cells sorted from blood. The rearrangement joins TRBV6-6 to TRBJ2-7, with D perhaps being TRBD1 or TRBD2 (5 bases each). CDR3 sequence: CASSYTRGTYEQYF. The CDR3 region has the DNA TGTGCCAGCAGTTACACCCGGGGCACCTACGAGCAGTACTTC.